The rows below give T cell receptor beta chains drawn from one sample of a study of early T cells in non-severe SARS-CoV-2 infection. Using its own MiXCR run on the 5' RACE reads, TCRdb lists one record per CDR3 protein. This sample has around 49,000 distinct CDR3 sequences, with around 10% found just once. The sample comprised whole blood. These receptors came from an adult who was a healthcare worker with PCR-confirmed SARS-CoV-2 infection or an uninfected control (not recorded which). Both conserved end residues are part of each CDR3. Fields, in order: CDR3 DNA, CDR3 protein, J gene, D gene, V gene, clone size. A D gene is named only where the DNA matches it firmly. Only some rows state a clone size, as once, few, many or a class for expanded clones.

TGTGCCACCAGCCTCTCGGCTAGCACCTACGAGCAGTACTTC | CATSLSASTYEQYF | TRBJ2-7 | NA | TRBV10-3 | few
TGTGCCACCAGCAGAGCCAGTACGCAGTATTTT | CATSRASTQYF | TRBJ2-3 | NA | TRBV15 | many
TGTGCCAGCAGTTTAGCGAGGGGGCGGGTTAATCAGCCCCAGCATTTT | CASSLARGRVNQPQHF | TRBJ1-5 | TRBD1 | TRBV28 | medium-sized
TGTGCCAGCAGTTTAAAAATCGGGCCAGGGGACCTTAGCACAGATACGCAGTATTTT | CASSLKIGPGDLSTDTQYF | TRBJ2-3 | NA | TRBV27 | few
TGTGCCAGTAGTGGATACGGGACTAGCGGGAGTTACGAGCAGTACTTC | CASSGYGTSGSYEQYF | TRBJ2-7 | TRBD2 | TRBV19 | NA
TGCAGCGTTGAAGAAAGCCTAGCGGGAGGTGTCTTTATCTACAATGAGCAGTTCTTC | CSVEESLAGGVFIYNEQFF | TRBJ2-1 | TRBD2 | TRBV29-1 | many
TGTGCCAGCAGCTTAGCAAAGGGGGCAAGGAATTCACCCCTCCACTTT | CASSLAKGARNSPLHF | TRBJ1-6 | TRBD1 | TRBV7-2 | few
TGTGCCAGCAGCGTAGCTACGACAGGGGTCGAGCAGTACTTC | CASSVATTGVEQYF | TRBJ2-7 | TRBD1 | TRBV9 | many
TGTGCCAGCAGTCATGACAGGGACACTGAAGCTTTCTTT | CASSHDRDTEAFF | TRBJ1-1 | TRBD1 | TRBV11-3 | NA
TGCAGCGTTGGGGAGTATCAGCCCCAGCATTTT | CSVGEYQPQHF | TRBJ1-5 | NA | TRBV29-1 | many
TGTGCCAGCCAACCAGGTCGGGGAAACACCATATATTTT | CASQPGRGNTIYF | TRBJ1-3 | NA | TRBV6-6 | NA
TGTGCCAGCAGTCCAGCGGGAGTATTGTCCTACGAGCAGTACTTC | CASSPAGVLSYEQYF | TRBJ2-7 | TRBD2 | TRBV6-2/TRBV6-3 | many
TGTGCCAGCAGCTTAGGGGCGATCAACACTGAAGCTTTCTTT | CASSLGAINTEAFF | TRBJ1-1 | NA | TRBV11-2 | many
TGTGCCAGCAGCGTAGAGTTCCCTTTAGGGACAGTAGAGTACACCGGGGAGCTGTTTTTT | CASSVEFPLGTVEYTGELFF | TRBJ2-2 | TRBD1 | TRBV9 | NA
TGTGCCAGCTCACCACTGGTTGAGACCCAGTACTTC | CASSPLVETQYF | TRBJ2-5 | NA | TRBV18 | many
TGTGCCAGCAGTGAAGCCTTTATAGGTCCAGATACGCAGTATTTT | CASSEAFIGPDTQYF | TRBJ2-3 | NA | TRBV2 | many
TGTGCCAGCGATTTATCCGGGACTAGCGGGTACAATGAGCAGTTCTTC | CASDLSGTSGYNEQFF | TRBJ2-1 | TRBD2 | TRBV6-2/TRBV6-3 | NA
TGTGCCAGCAGCCCGGTATTTGGAATCGGGTTCTTC | CASSPVFGIGFF | TRBJ2-1 | NA | TRBV21-1 | many
TGTGCCAGCAGTTCTAGCGGTCCCGGGCCCGAGCAGTACTTC | CASSSSGPGPEQYF | TRBJ2-7 | TRBD2 | TRBV7-2 | few
TGCGCCAGCAGCATCGGGACTAGCGGAGGGTACAATGAGCAGTTCTTC | CASSIGTSGGYNEQFF | TRBJ2-1 | TRBD2 | TRBV4-3 | NA
TGTGCCAGCAGCCCCATGGGGGCGGGCCGGGAATACGAGCAGTACTTC | CASSPMGAGREYEQYF | TRBJ2-7 | NA | TRBV7-9 | NA
TGTGCCAGCAATAAGGGGACAGGGATGAACACCGGGGAGCTGTTTTTT | CASNKGTGMNTGELFF | TRBJ2-2 | TRBD1 | TRBV2 | many
TGTGCCACCAGTGAATACGGACTAGCGGGAGAAAAGTTCTTC | CATSEYGLAGEKFF | TRBJ2-1 | TRBD2 | TRBV24-1 | many
TGTGCCAGCAGCTTTAAGTCCCTAGGATACGAGCAGTACTTC | CASSFKSLGYEQYF | TRBJ2-7 | NA | TRBV7-2 | NA
TGTGCCAGTGGAGGCAGGGCCGGGTACAATGAGCAGTTCTTC | CASGGRAGYNEQFF | TRBJ2-1 | NA | TRBV6-2/TRBV6-3 | many
TGCAGCGTTGAAGAGGGACACGGATCTTATGGCTACACCTTC | CSVEEGHGSYGYTF | TRBJ1-2 | NA | TRBV29-1 | many
TGCAGTGCTAGAGATCAGTCGGTGGGATTTGAGCAGTTCTTC | CSARDQSVGFEQFF | TRBJ2-1 | NA | TRBV20-1 | many
TGTGCCAGCAGCCCTGGGGACTACAATGAGCAGTTCTTC | CASSPGDYNEQFF | TRBJ2-1 | NA | TRBV11-3 | many
TGTGCCAGCAGCTCCCGTCCCGGGACTAGCGGGAGGGCCCTCGAGCAGTACTTC | CASSSRPGTSGRALEQYF | TRBJ2-7 | TRBD2 | TRBV13 | few
TGTGCCAGCAGTTACTCGAAAGAGGACCCCTACGAGCAGTACTTC | CASSYSKEDPYEQYF | TRBJ2-7 | NA | TRBV6-6 | few
TGTGCCAGCAGCCGCGGTTTGCAGACAGGGTCAAGACCCAATGAGCAGTTCTTC | CASSRGLQTGSRPNEQFF | TRBJ2-1 | TRBD1 | TRBV5-4 | many
TGCAGCGCCCCGAGGAGGAACACTGAAGCTTTCTTT | CSAPRRNTEAFF | TRBJ1-1 | NA | TRBV29-1 | few
TGTGCCAGCAGCTTATTGACAGTCCCCAGTGTCCTGACTTTC | CASSLLTVPSVLTF | TRBJ2-6 | NA | TRBV7-2 | NA
TGTGCCAGCAGTCCAACAGTATACAATGAGCAGTTCTTC | CASSPTVYNEQFF | TRBJ2-1 | NA | TRBV6-5 | many
TGTGCCAGCTCTCGGGCGCGCACAGATACGCAGTATTTT | CASSRARTDTQYF | TRBJ2-3 | NA | TRBV7-2 | many
TGCAGCGTGCGGGAGGGCCCCAATGAGCAGTTCTTC | CSVREGPNEQFF | TRBJ2-1 | TRBD2 | TRBV29-1 | many
TGTGCCAGCAGCCGTCGGACAGTCACAGATACGCAGTATTTT | CASSRRTVTDTQYF | TRBJ2-3 | NA | TRBV7-9 | NA
TGTGCCAGCAGTCGGACTAGCGGGAGCCTAAGCTCCTACGAGCAGTACTTC | CASSRTSGSLSSYEQYF | TRBJ2-7 | TRBD2 | TRBV6-1 | few
TGTGCCAGCAGCTTAGACAACCATAGCGGGAGTTCAGCCCCTGAGCAGTTCTTC | CASSLDNHSGSSAPEQFF | TRBJ2-1 | TRBD2 | TRBV11-2 | many
TGTGCCAGCAGTTCAAGGACAGGGTGGGAGAATTCACCCCTCCACTTT | CASSSRTGWENSPLHF | TRBJ1-6 | TRBD1 | TRBV27 | once
TGCAGTGCTAGTGAACGACCTCTTAGCGGGATGCCGTTCTTC | CSASERPLSGMPFF | TRBJ2-1 | TRBD2 | TRBV20-1 | few
TGTGCCAGCGCATACGACACGGGGGCGCGGGAGCAGTACTTC | CASAYDTGAREQYF | TRBJ2-7 | NA | TRBV6-2/TRBV6-3 | many
TGCAGTGTTCTCACAAACTATGGCTACACCTTC | CSVLTNYGYTF | TRBJ1-2 | NA | TRBV20-1 | few
TGTGCCAGCAGCCAAGATGGACACTTTAACTATGGCTACACCTTC | CASSQDGHFNYGYTF | TRBJ1-2 | NA | TRBV3-1 | few
TGTGCCAGCAGTCTCAGGGCAGTTAGCAATCAGCCCCAGCATTTT | CASSLRAVSNQPQHF | TRBJ1-5 | NA | TRBV12-3/TRBV12-4 | NA